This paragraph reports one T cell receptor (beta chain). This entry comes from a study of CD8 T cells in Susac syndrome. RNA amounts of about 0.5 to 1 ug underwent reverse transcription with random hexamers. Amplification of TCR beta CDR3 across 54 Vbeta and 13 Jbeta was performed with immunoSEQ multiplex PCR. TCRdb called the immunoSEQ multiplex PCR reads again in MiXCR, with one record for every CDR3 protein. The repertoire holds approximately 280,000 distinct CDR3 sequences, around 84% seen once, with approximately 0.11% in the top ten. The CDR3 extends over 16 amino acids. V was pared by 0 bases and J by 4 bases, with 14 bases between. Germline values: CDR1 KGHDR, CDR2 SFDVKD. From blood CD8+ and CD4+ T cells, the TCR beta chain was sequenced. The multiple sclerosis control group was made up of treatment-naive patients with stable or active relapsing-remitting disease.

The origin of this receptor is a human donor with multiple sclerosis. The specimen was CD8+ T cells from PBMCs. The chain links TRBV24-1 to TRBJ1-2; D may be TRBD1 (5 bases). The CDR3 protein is CATSDLRGSDSYGYTF. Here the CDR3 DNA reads TGTGCCACCAGTGATTTGAGGGGCAGCGACTCCTATGGCTACACCTTC.